The T cell receptor beta chain described here comes from a study of cytomegalovirus exposure and HLA in healthy donors. Study-level results: Association of a missense DCLRE1C variant with TCR beta V- and J-gene trimming was reported in a later analysis. A highly shared variant cluster was judged a likely technical artifact. In a later analysis, common viral pathogens appeared linked to several of the most significant clusters.

Vbeta (60) and Jbeta (13) primers were used in the PCR. This table comes from immunoSEQ multiplex PCR, and its TCRdb copy is limited to in-frame clones, with some not included. The sample lists 100,000 or so clones, more than 65% occurring once. Comments on this clone: The antigen is not known.

CMV serostatus data were not documented for this donor. V lost 0 bases to trimming and J lost 7 bases, with 9 bases between them. CDR1 and CDR2 (germline): MNHNS, SASEGT. The CDR3 loop spans 13 amino acids. The sequence was obtained from a human donor in good health. The chain carries TRBV6-1 and TRBJ1-1, with TRBD1 as a possible D gene (5 bases). The sample was PBMCs. The CDR3: CASSEAQGFEAFF. In DNA, the CDR3 is TGTGCCAGCAGTGAAGCCCAGGGCTTTGAAGCTTTCTTT.